This TCR beta chain derives from a study of technical replicates of blood from several donors. Profiling relied on immunoSEQ multiplex PCR, and the TCRdb table lists in-frame clones only, not all of them. This table has tens of thousands of clones, roughly 96% appearing once. The CDR3 covers 12 residues. Unmatched junction bases numbered 4, after V lost 5 bases and J lost 6 bases. Germline CDR1 and CDR2: SEHNR and FQNEAQ (reference sequence). The specimen was T cells isolated from PBMCs. J is TRBJ2-7 and V is TRBV7-9; 7 bases line up with TRBD1. The sequence was obtained from a human donor in good health. The CDR3 DNA is TGTGCCAGCAGCCTGACAGGGAGCGAGCAGTACTTC. Encoded protein: CASSLTGSEQYF.